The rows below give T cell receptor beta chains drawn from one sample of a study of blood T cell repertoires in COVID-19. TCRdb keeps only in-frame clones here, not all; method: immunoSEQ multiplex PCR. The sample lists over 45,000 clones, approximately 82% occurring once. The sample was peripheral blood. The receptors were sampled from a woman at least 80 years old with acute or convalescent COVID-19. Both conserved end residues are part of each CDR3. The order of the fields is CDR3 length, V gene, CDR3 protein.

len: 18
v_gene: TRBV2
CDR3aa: CASSEQRTGGQRGTEAFF

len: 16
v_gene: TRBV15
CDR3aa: CATSRGPGTENYEQYF

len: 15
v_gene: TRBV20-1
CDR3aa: CSASPGQGEGKTQYF

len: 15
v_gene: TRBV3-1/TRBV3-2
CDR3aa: CATAGGPGGTDTQYF

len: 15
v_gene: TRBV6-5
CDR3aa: CASSYKGGITDTQYF

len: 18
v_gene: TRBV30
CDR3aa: CAWRLSRTGASGANVLTF

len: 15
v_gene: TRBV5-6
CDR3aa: CASSLVQGWYNEQFF

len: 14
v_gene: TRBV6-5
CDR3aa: CASERNGGYQPQHF

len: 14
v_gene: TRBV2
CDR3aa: CASSDPGQGYEQYF

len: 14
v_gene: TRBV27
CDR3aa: CASSLSPGGYGYTF

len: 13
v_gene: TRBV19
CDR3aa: CASSIRLAYEQYF

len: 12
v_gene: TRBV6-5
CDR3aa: CASSQGAGIQYF

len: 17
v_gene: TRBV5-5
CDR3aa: CASVHTRLTGGTHEAFF

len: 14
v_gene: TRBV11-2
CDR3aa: CASSRLTGAAEAFF

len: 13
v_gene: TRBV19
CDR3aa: CASSQATGTEQFF

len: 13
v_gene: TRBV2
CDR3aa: CASRSGPNYGYTF

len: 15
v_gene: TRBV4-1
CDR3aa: CASSQDTGGRTPLHF

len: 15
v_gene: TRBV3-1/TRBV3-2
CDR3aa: CASSRDGTGNSPLHF

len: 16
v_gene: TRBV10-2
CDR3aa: CASSDLSGGYQETQYF

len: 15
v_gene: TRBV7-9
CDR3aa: CASRAIAGSSYEQYF

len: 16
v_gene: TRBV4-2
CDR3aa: CASSQGLTGSGTEAFF

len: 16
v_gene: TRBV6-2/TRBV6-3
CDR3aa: CASSYGHTSSGDTQYF

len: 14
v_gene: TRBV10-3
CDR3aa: CATRVENSNQPQHF

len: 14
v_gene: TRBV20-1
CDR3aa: CSASTNRVNTEAFF

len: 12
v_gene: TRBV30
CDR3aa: CACTDRDTGYTF

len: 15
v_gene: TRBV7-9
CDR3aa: CASSPDRAFNQPQHF

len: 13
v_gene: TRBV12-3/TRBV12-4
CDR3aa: CASSLTGNTEAFF

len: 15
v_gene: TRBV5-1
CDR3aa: CASSLADSLNTEAFF

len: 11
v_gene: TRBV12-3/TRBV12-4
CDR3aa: CASSLSTEAFF

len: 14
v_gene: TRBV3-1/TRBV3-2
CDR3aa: CASRSSGRGDTQYF

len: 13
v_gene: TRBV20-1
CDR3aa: CSASQGFNYGYTF